This entry lists 5 T cell receptor beta chains sequenced from one sample in a study of T cell responses to AZD1222 COVID-19 vaccine. Assay used: immunoSEQ multiplex PCR; TCRdb lists only in-frame clones, some missing. The sample lists 150,000 to 200,000 clones, 85% to 90% occurring once. The sample was peripheral blood, taken 28 days after the second AZD1222 dose. These receptors were obtained from an adult who received the AZD1222 COVID-19 vaccine.

The V call is TRBV5-8, the J call TRBJ1-1, with D unresolved. Germline V gives CDR1 SGHTS, CDR2 YDEGEE. The length of the CDR3 is 12 residues. The V and J ends lost 4 bases and 1 base respectively, with 5 bases between them. The CDR3 DNA is TGTGCCAGCAGCCCGGGGAACACTGAAGCTTTCTTT. Its protein is CASSPGNTEAFF.

The chain combines TRBV27 with TRBJ1-6, with 7 bases lining up with TRBD1. With 10 bases clipped from V and 6 bases from J, the junction kept 3 bases outside the gene matches. Germline CDR1 MNHEY, CDR2 SMNVEV (reference sequence). This CDR3 has 12 residues. The CDR3 region has the DNA TGTGCCACCGCAGGGGGTAATTCACCCCTCCACTTT. This encodes CATAGGNSPLHF.

The V gene is TRBV9, the J gene TRBJ1-6; D may be TRBD1 (5 bases). Germline V CDR1 and CDR2: SGDLS, YYNGEE. V was clipped by 7 bases and J by 7 bases, with 15 bases between them. This CDR3 has 14 residues. The CDR3 nucleotides read TGTGCCAGCGGTCGGGAGACAGTAAATTCACCCCTCCACTTT. Amino acid sequence: CASGRETVNSPLHF.

This chain uses TRBV7-8 with TRBJ1-4; TRBD1 matches 7 bases. From germline, CDR1 is SGHVS and CDR2 FQNEAQ. The CDR3 runs to 14 residues. V gave up 5 bases and J gave up 3 bases; unmatched junction bases: 3. DNA of the CDR3: TGTGCCAGCAGCCTCGGGACAGCTAATGAAAAACTGTTTTTT. It codes for CASSLGTANEKLFF.

The V and J genes are TRBV6-5 and TRBJ1-2, with a tentative D call TRBD1 (5 bases). The CDR3 contains 13 residues. With 2 bases removed from V and 8 bases from J, the gap between germline ends came to 12 bases. The germline V gene has CDR1 MNHEY and CDR2 SVGAGI. CDR3 sequence: CASSYPGAWGYTF. The CDR3 region has the DNA TGTGCCAGCAGTTACCCCGGGGCCTGGGGCTACACCTTC.